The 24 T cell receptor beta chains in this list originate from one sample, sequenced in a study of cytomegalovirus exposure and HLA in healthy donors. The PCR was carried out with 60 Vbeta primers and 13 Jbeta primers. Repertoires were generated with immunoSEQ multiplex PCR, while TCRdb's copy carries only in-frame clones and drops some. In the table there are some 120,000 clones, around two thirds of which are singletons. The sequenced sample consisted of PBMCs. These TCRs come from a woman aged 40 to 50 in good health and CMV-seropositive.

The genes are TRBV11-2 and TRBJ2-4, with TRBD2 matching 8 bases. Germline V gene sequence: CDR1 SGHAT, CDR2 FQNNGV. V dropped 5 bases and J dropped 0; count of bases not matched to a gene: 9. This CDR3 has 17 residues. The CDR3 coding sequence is TGTGCCAGCAGCCCTGGGCTAGCGGGTCTAGCCAAAAACATTCAGTACTTC. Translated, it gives CASSPGLAGLAKNIQYF. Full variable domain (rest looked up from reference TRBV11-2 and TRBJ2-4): EAGVAQSPRYKIIEKRQSVAFWCNPISGHATLYWYQQILGQGPKLLIQFQNNGVVDDSQLPKDRFSAERLKGVDSTLKIQPAKLEDSAVYLCASSPGLAGLAKNIQYFGAGTRLSVL.

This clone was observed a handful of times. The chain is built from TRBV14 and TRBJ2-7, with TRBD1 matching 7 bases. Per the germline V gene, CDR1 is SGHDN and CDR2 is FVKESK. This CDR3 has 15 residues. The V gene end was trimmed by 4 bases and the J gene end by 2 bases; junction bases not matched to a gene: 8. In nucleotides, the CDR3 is TGTGCCAGCAGCCGACAGGGAAGGATCCCCTACGAGCAGTACTTC. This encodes CASSRQGRIPYEQYF.

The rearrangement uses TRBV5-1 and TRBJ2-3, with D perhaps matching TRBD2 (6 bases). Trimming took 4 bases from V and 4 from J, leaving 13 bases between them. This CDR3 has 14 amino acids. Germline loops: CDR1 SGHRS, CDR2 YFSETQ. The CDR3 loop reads CASSPGSQADTQYF. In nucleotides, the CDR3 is TGCGCCAGCAGCCCCGGGAGCCAGGCAGATACGCAGTATTTT.

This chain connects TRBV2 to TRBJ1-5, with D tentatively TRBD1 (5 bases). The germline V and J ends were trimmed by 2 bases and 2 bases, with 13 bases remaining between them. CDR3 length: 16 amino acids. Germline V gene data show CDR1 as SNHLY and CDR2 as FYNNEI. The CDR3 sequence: CASSEYRGGGNQPQHF. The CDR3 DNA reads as TGTGCCAGCAGTGAATACCGGGGAGGGGGCAATCAGCCCCAGCATTTT.

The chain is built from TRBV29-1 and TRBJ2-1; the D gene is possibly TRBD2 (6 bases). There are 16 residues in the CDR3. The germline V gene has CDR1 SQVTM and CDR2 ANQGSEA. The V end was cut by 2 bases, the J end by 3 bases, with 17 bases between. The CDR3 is CSVERAGREFYNEQFF. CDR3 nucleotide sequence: TGCAGCGTTGAAAGGGCTGGTCGGGAGTTCTACAATGAGCAGTTCTTC.

The DNA of the CDR3 is TGTGCCAGCAGCCGACATAGCCTAGCGGGAGGCACAGATACGCAGTATTTT. Encoded protein: CASSRHSLAGGTDTQYF. The chain has TRBV14 and TRBJ2-3, with 10 bases fitting TRBD2. CDR3 length equals 17 residues. Germline trimming cut 4 bases from V and 1 base from J; bases unmatched to any gene: 8. From germline, CDR1 is SGHDN and CDR2 FVKESK.

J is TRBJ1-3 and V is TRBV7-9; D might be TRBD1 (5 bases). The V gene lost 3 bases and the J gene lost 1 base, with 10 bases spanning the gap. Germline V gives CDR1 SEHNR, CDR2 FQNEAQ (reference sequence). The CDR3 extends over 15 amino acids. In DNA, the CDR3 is TGTGCCAGCAGCTTGGGCAGGGAATCTGGAAACACCATATATTTT. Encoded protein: CASSLGRESGNTIYF. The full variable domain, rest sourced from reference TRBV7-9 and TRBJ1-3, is DTGVSQNPRHKITKRGQNVTFRCDPISEHNRLYWYRQTLGQGPEFLTYFQNEAQLEKSRLLSDRFSAERPKGSFSTLEIQRTEQGDSAMYLCASSLGRESGNTIYFGEGSWLTVV.

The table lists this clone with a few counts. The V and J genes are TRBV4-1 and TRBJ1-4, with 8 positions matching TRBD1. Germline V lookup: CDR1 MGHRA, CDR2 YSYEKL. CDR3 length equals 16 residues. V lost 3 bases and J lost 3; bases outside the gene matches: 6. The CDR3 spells CASSQTGERANEKLFF. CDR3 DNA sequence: TGCGCCAGCAGCCAGACAGGGGAGAGGGCTAATGAAAAACTGTTTTTT.

The CDR3 here is CASSLFTGQDQPQHF. DNA of the CDR3: TGTGCCAGCAGTTTATTCACAGGGCAGGATCAGCCCCAGCATTTT. The V gene is TRBV27, the J gene TRBJ1-5, with D tentatively TRBD1 (6 bases). CDR1 MNHEY and CDR2 SMNVEV come from the germline V gene (reference sequence). CDR3 size: 15 residues. The V and J ends lost 1 base and 5 bases respectively, with 12 bases between them.

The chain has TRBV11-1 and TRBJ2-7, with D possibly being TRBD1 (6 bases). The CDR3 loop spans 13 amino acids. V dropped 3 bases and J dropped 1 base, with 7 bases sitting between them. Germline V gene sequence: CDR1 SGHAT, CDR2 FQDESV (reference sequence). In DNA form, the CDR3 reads TGTGCCAGCAGCTTCAGGGGATCCTACGAGCAGTACTTC. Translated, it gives CASSFRGSYEQYF. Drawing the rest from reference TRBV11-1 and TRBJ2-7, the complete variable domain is EAEVAQSPRYKITEKSQAVAFWCDPISGHATLYWYRQILGQGPELLVQFQDESVVDDSQLPKDRFSAERLKGVDSTLKIQPAELGDSAMYLCASSFRGSYEQYFGPGTRLTVT.

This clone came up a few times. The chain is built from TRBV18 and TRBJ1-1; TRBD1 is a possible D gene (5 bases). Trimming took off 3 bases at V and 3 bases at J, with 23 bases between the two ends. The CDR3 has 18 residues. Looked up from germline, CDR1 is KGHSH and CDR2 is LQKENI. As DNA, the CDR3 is TGTGCCAGCTCACCTATTGTGGGGCACCCCCCGACGGACACTGAAGCTTTCTTT. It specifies CASSPIVGHPPTDTEAFF.

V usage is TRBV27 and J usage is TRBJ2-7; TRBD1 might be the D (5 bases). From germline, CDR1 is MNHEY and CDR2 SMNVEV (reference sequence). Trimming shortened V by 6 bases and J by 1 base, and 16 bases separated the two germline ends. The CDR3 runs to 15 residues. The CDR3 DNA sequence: TGTGCCAGCAGCCTGGACAAGGGCCGTTCCTACGAGCAGTACTTC. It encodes CASSLDKGRSYEQYF.

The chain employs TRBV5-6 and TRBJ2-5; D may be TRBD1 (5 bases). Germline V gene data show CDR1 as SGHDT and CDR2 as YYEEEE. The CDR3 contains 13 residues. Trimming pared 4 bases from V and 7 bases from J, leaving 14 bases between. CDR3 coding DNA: TGTGCCAGCAGCCAGGGCCTTTCGGGGACCCAGTACTTC. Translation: CASSQGLSGTQYF.

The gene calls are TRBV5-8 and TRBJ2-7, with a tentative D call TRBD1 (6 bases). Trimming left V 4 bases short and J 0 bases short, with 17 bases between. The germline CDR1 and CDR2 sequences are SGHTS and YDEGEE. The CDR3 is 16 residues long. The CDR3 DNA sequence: TGTGCCAGCAGCCGTATTACAGGGTCGACCTCCTACGAGCAGTACTTC. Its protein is CASSRITGSTSYEQYF.

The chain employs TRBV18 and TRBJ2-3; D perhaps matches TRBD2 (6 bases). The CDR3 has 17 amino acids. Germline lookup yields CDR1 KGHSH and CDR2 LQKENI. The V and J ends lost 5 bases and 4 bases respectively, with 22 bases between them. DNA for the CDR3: TGTGCCAGCTCAAACCAGAGGGGCGCGGGAAGGTCAGATACGCAGTATTTT. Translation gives CASSNQRGAGRSDTQYF. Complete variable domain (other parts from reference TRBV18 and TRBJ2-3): NAGVMQNPRHLVRRRGQEARLRCSPMKGHSHVYWYRQLPEEGLKFMVYLQKENIIDESGMPKERFSAEFPKEGPSILRIQQVVRGDSAAYFCASSNQRGAGRSDTQYFGPGTRLTVL.

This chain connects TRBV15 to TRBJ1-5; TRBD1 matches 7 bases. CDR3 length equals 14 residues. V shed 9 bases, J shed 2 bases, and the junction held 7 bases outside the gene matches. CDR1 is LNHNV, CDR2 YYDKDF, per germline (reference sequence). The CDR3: CATKGTAGNQPQHF. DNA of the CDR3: TGTGCCACAAAAGGGACAGCGGGCAATCAGCCCCAGCATTTT.

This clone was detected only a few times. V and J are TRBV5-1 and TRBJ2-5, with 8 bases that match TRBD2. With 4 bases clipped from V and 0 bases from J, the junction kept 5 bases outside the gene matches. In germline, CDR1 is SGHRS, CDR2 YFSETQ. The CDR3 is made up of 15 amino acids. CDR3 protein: CASSTGGGHQETQYF. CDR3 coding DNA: TGCGCCAGCAGCACCGGGGGGGGTCACCAAGAGACCCAGTACTTC.

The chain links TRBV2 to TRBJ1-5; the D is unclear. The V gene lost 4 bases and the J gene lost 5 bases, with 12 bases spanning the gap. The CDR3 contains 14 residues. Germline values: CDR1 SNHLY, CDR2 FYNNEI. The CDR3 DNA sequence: TGTGCCAGCAGTGTAGGTACAGATTATCAGCCCCAGCATTTT. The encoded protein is CASSVGTDYQPQHF.

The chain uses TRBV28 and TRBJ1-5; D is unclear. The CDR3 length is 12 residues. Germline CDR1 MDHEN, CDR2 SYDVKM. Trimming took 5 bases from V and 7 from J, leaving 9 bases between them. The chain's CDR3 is CASSPHGQPQHF. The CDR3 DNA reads TGTGCCAGCAGTCCGCACGGGCAGCCCCAGCATTTT.

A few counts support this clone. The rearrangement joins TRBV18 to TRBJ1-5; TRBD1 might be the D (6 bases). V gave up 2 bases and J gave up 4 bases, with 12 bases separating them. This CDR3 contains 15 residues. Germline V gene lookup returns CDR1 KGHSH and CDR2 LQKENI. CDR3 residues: CASSPATGWNQPQHF. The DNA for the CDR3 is TGTGCCAGCTCACCAGCGACAGGCTGGAATCAGCCCCAGCATTTT.

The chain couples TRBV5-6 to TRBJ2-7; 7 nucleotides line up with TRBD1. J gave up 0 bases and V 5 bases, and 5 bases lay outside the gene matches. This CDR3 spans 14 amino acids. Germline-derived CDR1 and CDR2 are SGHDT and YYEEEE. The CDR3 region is CASSDRVSSYEQYF. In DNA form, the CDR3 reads TGTGCCAGCAGTGACAGGGTCAGCTCCTACGAGCAGTACTTC. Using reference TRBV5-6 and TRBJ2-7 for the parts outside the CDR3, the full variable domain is DAGVTQSPTHLIKTRGQQVTLRCSPKSGHDTVSWYQQALGQGPQFIFQYYEEEERQRGNFPDRFSGHQFPNYSSELNVNALLLGDSALYLCASSDRVSSYEQYFGPGTRLTVT.

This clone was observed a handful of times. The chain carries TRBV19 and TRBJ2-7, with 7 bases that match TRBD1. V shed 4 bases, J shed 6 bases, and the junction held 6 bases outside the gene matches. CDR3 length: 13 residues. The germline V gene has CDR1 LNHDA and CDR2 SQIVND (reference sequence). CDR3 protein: CASSTLTGFEQYF. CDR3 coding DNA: TGTGCCAGTAGTACGCTGACAGGGTTCGAGCAGTACTTC.

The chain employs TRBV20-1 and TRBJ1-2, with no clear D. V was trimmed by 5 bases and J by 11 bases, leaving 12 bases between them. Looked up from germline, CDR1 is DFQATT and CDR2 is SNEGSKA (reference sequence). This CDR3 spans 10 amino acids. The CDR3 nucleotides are TGCAGTGCTTTTAAGACCGGGTACACCTTC. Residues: CSAFKTGYTF.

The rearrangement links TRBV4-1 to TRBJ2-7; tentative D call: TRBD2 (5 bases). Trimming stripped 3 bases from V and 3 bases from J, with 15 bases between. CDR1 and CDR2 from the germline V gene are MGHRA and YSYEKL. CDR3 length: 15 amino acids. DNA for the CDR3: TGCGCCAGCAGCCAGCCCTTCGGGATGGTCTACGAGCAGTACTTC. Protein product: CASSQPFGMVYEQYF.